This passage covers 9 T cell receptor beta chains from one sample sequenced in a study of OX40 agonist ivuxolimab in advanced cancers. TCRdb keeps only in-frame clones here, not all; method: immunoSEQ multiplex PCR. Among roughly 92,000 clones listed, nearly 90% were seen once. Specimen: CD4+ or CD8+ T cells sorted from blood, collected in a trial of the OX40 agonist ivuxolimab. Receptors originate from an adult with an advanced solid tumor such as melanoma, head and neck, liver or kidney cancer.

The rearrangement links TRBV10-3 to TRBJ2-2; D ambiguous. The CDR3 has 14 residues. Trimming removed 8 bases at V and 0 bases at J, with 10 bases between. Germline assignment: CDR1 ENHRY and CDR2 SYGVKD. CDR3 nucleotide sequence: TGTGCCATCCGGAGCCTATCGAACACCGGGGAGCTGTTTTTT. This gives the protein CAIRSLSNTGELFF.

The chain combines TRBV10-3 with TRBJ2-2; 11 bases line up with TRBD2. The CDR3 has 16 amino acids. Germline values: CDR1 ENHRY, CDR2 SYGVKD. V shed 4 bases and J 10 bases; nucleotides not matched to a gene: 11. CDR3 region: CAISALTSGAPAELFF. The DNA of the CDR3 is TGTGCCATCAGTGCATTGACTAGCGGGGCCCCCGCGGAGCTGTTTTTT.

This chain uses TRBV27 with TRBJ1-4; 7 bases are shared with TRBD1. There are 14 residues in the CDR3. Trimming removed 6 bases from V and 8 bases from J; junction bases left unmatched: 9. Germline V gene data show CDR1 as MNHEY and CDR2 as SMNVEV (reference sequence). The CDR3 protein is CASSLQGIGEKLFF. Written as DNA, the CDR3 is TGTGCCAGCAGCTTACAGGGGATAGGAGAAAAACTGTTTTTT.

This chain links TRBV5-4 with TRBJ2-1; 9 bases fit TRBD2. Unmatched junction bases numbered 18, after V lost 10 bases and J lost 10 bases. From germline, CDR1 is SGHNT and CDR2 YYREEE (reference sequence). The CDR3 contains 15 residues. The DNA of the CDR3 is TGTGCCTCCTCCCTCGGGGCGGGAGGGCCTGGGGAGCAGTTCTTC. It translates to CASSLGAGGPGEQFF.

The chain joins TRBV21-1 to TRBJ2-7; no DNA check was done on the table's D call, TRBD2. TRBV21-1 is a recognized pseudogene. The CDR3 has 15 amino acids. CDR3 in amino acids: CASSVRDYEPYEQYF. CDR3 nucleotides: TGTGCCAGCAGCGTACGGGACTACGAACCCTACGAGCAGTACTTC.

The CDR3 DNA reads TGTGCCAGCAGAACGGGGATGGATGAGCAGTTCTTC. This gives the protein CASRTGMDEQFF. This rearrangement joins TRBV28 to TRBJ2-1; the D gene is possibly TRBD2 (5 bases). The germline gives CDR1 MDHEN, CDR2 SYDVKM. Trimming took off 6 bases at V and 8 bases at J, with 11 bases between the two ends. This CDR3 spans 12 amino acids.

The chain couples TRBV6-6 to TRBJ2-1, with a weak D call TRBD2 (5 bases). V shed 8 bases and J shed 4 bases, with 12 bases lying between them. CDR3 length: 13 amino acids. CDR1 and CDR2 from the germline V gene are MNHNY and SVGAGI (reference sequence). CDR3 DNA: TGTGCCAGCTCCCGGGATTCTTACAATGAGCAGTTCTTC. This codes for CASSRDSYNEQFF.

The rearrangement joins TRBV10-3 to TRBJ2-5, with TRBD2 identical over 14 bases. The junction had 6 bases not matched to a gene; V was cut back by 4 bases and J by 5 bases. Germline V CDR1 and CDR2: ENHRY, SYGVKD. This CDR3 spans 16 amino acids. The CDR3 sequence is CAISGRTSGGRETQYF. DNA of the CDR3: TGTGCCATCAGTGGCAGGACTAGCGGGGGGAGGGAGACCCAGTACTTC.

V gene TRBV7-3 combines with J gene TRBJ2-3; D remains ambiguous. The length of the CDR3 is 16 residues. Germline CDR1 and CDR2: SGHTA and FQGTGA. V was shortened by 2 bases and J by 3 bases, with 15 bases between the two germline ends. Here the CDR3 reads CASSLYPRLTTDTQYF. Written as DNA, the CDR3 is TGTGCCAGCAGCTTATACCCTAGGCTCACGACAGATACGCAGTATTTT.